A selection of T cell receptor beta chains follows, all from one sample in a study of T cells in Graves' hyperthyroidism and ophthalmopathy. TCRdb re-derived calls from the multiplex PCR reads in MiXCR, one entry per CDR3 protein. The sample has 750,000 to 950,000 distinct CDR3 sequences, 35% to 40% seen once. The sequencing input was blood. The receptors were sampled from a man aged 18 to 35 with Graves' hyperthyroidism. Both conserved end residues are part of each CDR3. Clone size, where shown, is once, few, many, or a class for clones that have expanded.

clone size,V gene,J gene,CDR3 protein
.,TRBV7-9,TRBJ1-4,CASSRGLTGGEKLFF
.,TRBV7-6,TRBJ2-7,CASSSQERDYEQYF
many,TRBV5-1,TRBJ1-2,CASRNGYTF
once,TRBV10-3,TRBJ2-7,CAISGTGGYEQYF
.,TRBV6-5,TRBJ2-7,CASSYSWGAEDEQYF
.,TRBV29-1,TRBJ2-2,CSVDAGLNTGELFF
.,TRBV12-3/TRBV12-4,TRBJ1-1,CASRTGFSQPPAFF
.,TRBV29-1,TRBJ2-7,CSVRAGGSEQYF
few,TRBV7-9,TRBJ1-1,CASSGGAHRDEAFF
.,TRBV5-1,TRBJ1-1,CASSSQVQGPEAFF
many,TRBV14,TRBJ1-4,CASSQEGHTYNEKLFF
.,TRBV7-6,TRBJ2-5,CASSFSGRALGETQYF
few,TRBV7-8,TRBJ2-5,CASSYSMSGGETQYF
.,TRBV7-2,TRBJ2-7,CASSLVYGEQYF
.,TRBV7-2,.,CASSQEGSEQFF
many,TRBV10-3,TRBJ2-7,CAISESTGDGNEQYF
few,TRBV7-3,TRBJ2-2,CASSQEPGTGELFF
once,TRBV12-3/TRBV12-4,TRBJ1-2,CASSTEDSPLPYGYTF
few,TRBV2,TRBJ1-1,CASSSDPQGTYTEAFF
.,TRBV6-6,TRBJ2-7,CASRYKREANEQYF
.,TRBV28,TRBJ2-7,CASSQSRSSYEQYF
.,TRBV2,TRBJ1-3,CATQTTDYGYTIYF
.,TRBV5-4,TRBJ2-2,CASRTGSAKSGELFF
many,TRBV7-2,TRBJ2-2,CASSLAVGSTGELFF
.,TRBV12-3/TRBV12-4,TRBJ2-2,CASSYEGGNTGELFF
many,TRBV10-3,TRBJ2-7,CAILGQGRYEQYF
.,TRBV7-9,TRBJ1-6,CASSGPGTDNSPLHF
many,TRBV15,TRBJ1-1,CATSREGGADTEAFF
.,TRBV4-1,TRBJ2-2,CASSQDRRTSVPGELFF
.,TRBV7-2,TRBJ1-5,CASSPAGDNQPQHF
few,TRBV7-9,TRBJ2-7,CASSPFRGQGAYEQYF
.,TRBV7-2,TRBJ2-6,CASSLGNRGSSGANVLTF
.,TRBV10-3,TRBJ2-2,CAISPAGPNTGELFF
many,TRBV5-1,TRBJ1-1,CASAAGLSNTEAFF
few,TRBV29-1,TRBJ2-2,CSVEKTPNTGELFF
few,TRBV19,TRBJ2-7,CASSIVAGLSYEQYF
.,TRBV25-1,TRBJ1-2,CASSAGSLYGYTF
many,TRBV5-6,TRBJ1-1,CASSWGRRDTEAFF
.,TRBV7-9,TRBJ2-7,CASSLKSVGEQYF
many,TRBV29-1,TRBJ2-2,CSVSENTGELFF
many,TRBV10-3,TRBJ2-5,CAISESRQGETQYF
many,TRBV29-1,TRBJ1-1,CSAAHATEAFF
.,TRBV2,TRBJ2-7,CASSEASGTTPEQYF
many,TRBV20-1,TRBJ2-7,CSASPGRMTYEQYF
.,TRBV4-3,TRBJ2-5,CASSQGGGQETQYF
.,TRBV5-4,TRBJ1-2,CASSPSGKQEVYGYTF
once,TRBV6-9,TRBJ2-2,CASRTGGGGAGTGELFF
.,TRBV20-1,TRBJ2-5,CSAEQGFEPQYF
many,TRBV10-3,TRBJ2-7,CAISVAENLYEQYF
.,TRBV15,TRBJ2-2,CATSSLPGQANTGELFF